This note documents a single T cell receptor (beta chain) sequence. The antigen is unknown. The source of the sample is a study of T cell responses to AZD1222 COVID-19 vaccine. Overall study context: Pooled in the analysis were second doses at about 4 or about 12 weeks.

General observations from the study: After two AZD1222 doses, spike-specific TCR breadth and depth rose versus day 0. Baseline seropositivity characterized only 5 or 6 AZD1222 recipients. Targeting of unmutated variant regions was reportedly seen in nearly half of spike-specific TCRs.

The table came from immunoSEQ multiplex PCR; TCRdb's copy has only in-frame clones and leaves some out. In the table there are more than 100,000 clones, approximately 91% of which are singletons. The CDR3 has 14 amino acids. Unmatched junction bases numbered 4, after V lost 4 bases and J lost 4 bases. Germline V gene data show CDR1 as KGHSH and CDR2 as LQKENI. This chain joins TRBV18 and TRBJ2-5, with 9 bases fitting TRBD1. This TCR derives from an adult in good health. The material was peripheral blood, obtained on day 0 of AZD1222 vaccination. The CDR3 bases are TGTGCCAGCTCACGGGACAGGGCCCGAGAGACCCAGTACTTC. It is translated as CASSRDRARETQYF. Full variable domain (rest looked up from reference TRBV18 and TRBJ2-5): NAGVMQNPRHLVRRRGQEARLRCSPMKGHSHVYWYRQLPEEGLKFMVYLQKENIIDESGMPKERFSAEFPKEGPSILRIQQVVRGDSAAYFCASSRDRARETQYFGPGTRLLVL.